This TCR beta chain was recorded in a study of response to subunit inactivated influenza vaccine. Study-wide results and limits: There was a suggestion from the authors that each seasonal influenza vaccination recruits few new T cells.

The sample holds a few counts of this clonotype. Antigen unknown. Each CDR3 protein gets one entry after TCRdb re-called the RT-PCR reads with MiXCR. Here the sample spans roughly 650,000 distinct CDR3 sequences, approximately 14% being singletons. The CDR3 length is 16 residues. Trimming left V 4 bases short and J 0 bases short, with 16 bases between. CDR1 MDHEN and CDR2 SYDVKM come from the germline V gene. The V gene is TRBV28, the J gene TRBJ2-7, with a tentative D call TRBD2 (6 bases). This sequence was found in a man aged 50 to 59 who received an inactivated influenza vaccine. This specimen was PBMCs from blood, taken roughly 15 days before vaccination. CDR3 nucleotides: TGTGCCAGCAGTTCATACATCATCGGGGGCTCCTACGAGCAGTACTTC. Translated: CASSSYIIGGSYEQYF.